What follows are 30 T cell receptor beta chains derived from one specimen sequenced in a study of T-cell reconstitution after alpha-beta-depleted transplantation in children. For TCRbeta, the library was prepared with unique molecular identifiers. In TCRdb, the PCR reads were re-called with MiXCR into one record per CDR3 protein. In the table there are some 70,000 distinct CDR3 sequences, around 6.6% of which are singletons. The sample in question was PBMCs from the stem cell graft donor, obtained from the stem cell graft. All receptors derive from a human donor who donated a stem cell graft to a child with acute lymphoblastic leukemia.

This clonotype occurred many times. The chain joins TRBV5-1 to TRBJ1-3; the D gene is possibly TRBD1 (6 bases). The V end lost 4 bases, the J end lost 3 bases, and 11 bases lay between the germline ends. CDR1 is SGHRS and CDR2 is YFSETQ in the germline V gene. This CDR3 is 14 amino acids long. CDR3 protein: CASSTGTIGNTIYF. The CDR3 region has the DNA TGCGCCAGCAGCACTGGGACAATTGGAAACACCATATATTTT.

This clonotype occurred many times. The chain joins TRBV20-1 to TRBJ1-1, with D possibly being TRBD1 (5 bases). Per germline, CDR1 DFQATT and CDR2 SNEGSKA (reference sequence). Trimming took 4 bases from V and 0 from J, leaving 12 bases between them. The CDR3 extends over 14 amino acids. The DNA for the CDR3 is TGCAGTGCTATATTGTGGGGCATGAACACTGAAGCTTTCTTT. Its protein is CSAILWGMNTEAFF.

The V and J genes are TRBV2 and TRBJ1-1; D possibly corresponds to TRBD1 (5 bases). This CDR3 region has 13 residues. V was pared by 10 bases and J by 0 bases, with 12 bases between. CDR1 and CDR2 (germline): SNHLY, FYNNEI. CDR3 nucleotides: TGTGCCATTCCGACAGAACTGAACACTGAAGCTTTCTTT. It is translated as CAIPTELNTEAFF.

This clonotype came up many times. J is TRBJ2-3 and V is TRBV9; D is possibly TRBD1 (5 bases). Trimming removed 3 bases at V and 5 bases at J, with 7 bases between. Per the germline V gene, CDR1 is SGDLS and CDR2 is YYNGEE. This CDR3 spans 12 amino acids. CDR3 protein: CASSAQGDTQYF. The CDR3 DNA is TGTGCCAGCAGCGCTCAGGGAGATACGCAGTATTTT.

This clonotype has a handful of counts. This chain joins TRBV18 and TRBJ2-5; no clear D. CDR3 size: 16 residues. CDR1 is KGHSH and CDR2 is LQKENI in the germline V gene. Trimming stripped 1 base from V and 2 bases from J, with 14 bases between. CDR3: CASSPRMGRQQETQYF. The CDR3 nucleotides read TGTGCCAGCTCACCACGAATGGGTCGGCAACAAGAGACCCAGTACTTC.

This clonotype was seen at least ten times. The chain uses TRBV9 and TRBJ1-4; possibly TRBD1 for D (6 bases). The ends were cut back, 0 bases at V and 8 bases at J, with 11 bases in the middle. The CDR3 consists of 14 residues. Germline V gives CDR1 SGDLS, CDR2 YYNGEE. The chain's CDR3 is CASSVEQGREKLFF. Here the CDR3 DNA reads TGTGCCAGCAGCGTAGAACAGGGAAGGGAAAAACTGTTTTTT.

This chain connects TRBV9 to TRBJ2-1; D unresolved. The V end lost 0 bases, the J end lost 8 bases, and 6 bases lay between the germline ends. In germline, CDR1 is SGDLS, CDR2 YYNGEE. CDR3 length equals 12 residues. The CDR3 nucleotides are TGTGCCAGCAGCGTAGGGCAGGATGAGCAGTTCTTC. Amino acids: CASSVGQDEQFF.

This clonotype showed up many times. This chain uses TRBV4-3 with TRBJ2-2; 8 bases line up with TRBD1. The CDR3 has 17 residues. CDR1 and CDR2 (germline): LGHNA, YSLEER. Unmatched junction bases numbered 9, after V lost 0 bases and J lost 6 bases. CDR3 region: CASSQDFQAGGSGELFF. The DNA of the CDR3 is TGCGCCAGCAGCCAAGATTTTCAGGCAGGGGGCTCCGGGGAGCTGTTTTTT.

The chain carries TRBV28 and TRBJ1-5, with a possible D match to TRBD1 (6 bases). V gave up 3 bases and J gave up 3 bases, with 15 bases separating them. Germline CDR1 reads MDHEN; CDR2 reads SYDVKM. There are 16 residues in the CDR3. Here the CDR3 reads CASSFPPGHINQPQHF. In DNA form, the CDR3 reads TGTGCCAGCAGTTTTCCTCCGGGACACATCAATCAGCCCCAGCATTTT.

The rearrangement uses TRBV4-2 and TRBJ2-7, with D perhaps TRBD1 (5 bases). Germline V lookup: CDR1 LGHNA, CDR2 YNFKEQ. CDR3 length: 16 amino acids. Trimming took 1 base from V and 6 from J, leaving 19 bases between them. The DNA for the CDR3 is TGTGCCAGCAGCCAAGGGGGAATAGGGCAGGGTTCCGAGCAGTACTTC. Translating it yields CASSQGGIGQGSEQYF.

The CDR3 here is CASSLSGQGGGSYNEQFF. Written as DNA, the CDR3 is TGTGCCAGCAGTTTATCGGGCCAGGGTGGTGGGTCCTACAATGAGCAGTTCTTC. The rearrangement uses TRBV27 and TRBJ2-1, with D possibly being TRBD1 (5 bases). Trimming took off 0 bases at V and 1 base at J, with 16 bases between the two ends. This CDR3 contains 18 residues. Germline CDR1 and CDR2: MNHEY and SMNVEV (reference sequence).

V gene TRBV6-1 combines with J gene TRBJ2-7; weak D call: TRBD2 (5 bases). Germline V gene sequence: CDR1 MNHNS, CDR2 SASEGT. V lost 5 bases and J lost 3, with 14 bases in between. CDR3 length equals 14 residues. The CDR3 bases are TGTGCCAGCAGTCGTTCGGGGATGGACTACGAGCAGTACTTC. Translated, it gives CASSRSGMDYEQYF.

The chain couples TRBV11-3 to TRBJ2-1; 11 positions agree with TRBD2. The CDR3 totals 16 residues. The trim removed 5 bases at V and 3 bases at J, leaving 6 bases unmatched. CDR1 and CDR2 from the germline V gene are SGHNT and YENEEA. CDR3 in DNA: TGTGCCAGCAGCGAAACCGGGACTAGCGGCTACAATGAGCAGTTCTTC. As protein: CASSETGTSGYNEQFF.

The sample holds many counts of this clonotype. CDR3 sequence reads: CASIPGLDRAREQFF. CDR3 bases: TGTGCCAGCATCCCCGGACTAGATCGGGCCCGGGAGCAGTTCTTC. The chain carries TRBV6-5 and TRBJ2-1, with 7 bases lining up with TRBD2. The V segment lost 7 bases and the J segment 10 bases; nucleotides outside the gene matches: 16. CDR1 and CDR2 (germline): MNHEY, SVGAGI. The CDR3 has 15 amino acids.

This chain links TRBV6-5 with TRBJ1-1, with 9 bases matching TRBD1. The junction had 8 bases not matched to a gene; V was cut back by 6 bases and J by 3 bases. This CDR3 has 15 amino acids. In germline, CDR1 is MNHEY, CDR2 SVGAGI. The CDR3 DNA sequence: TGTGCCAGCAGCCGGAGGAGGGACAGGGACACTGAAGCTTTCTTT. Encoded protein: CASSRRRDRDTEAFF.

This clonotype was detected ten times or more. The rearrangement uses TRBV20-1 and TRBJ1-5; 10 nucleotides line up with TRBD1. With V trimmed by 5 bases and J by 3 bases, 4 bases remained unmatched. Germline-derived CDR1 and CDR2 are DFQATT and SNEGSKA (reference sequence). This CDR3 has 14 amino acids. In DNA, the CDR3 is TGCAGTGCTGGGACAGGGGCCTACAATCAGCCCCAGCATTTT. It codes for CSAGTGAYNQPQHF.

The chain carries TRBV28 and TRBJ2-7; 9 nucleotides agree with TRBD1. J was trimmed by 5 bases and V by 7 bases; bases with no gene match: 9. Germline CDR1 is MDHEN and CDR2 is SYDVKM. This CDR3 comprises 14 residues. CDR3 sequence (DNA): TGTGCCAGCACCCCCGGGACAGGGTTGAACGAGCAGTACTTC. This encodes CASTPGTGLNEQYF.

This clonotype was detected ten times or more. The chain is built from TRBV7-9 and TRBJ1-4, with D perhaps TRBD1 (5 bases). Germline assignment: CDR1 SEHNR and CDR2 FQNEAQ (reference sequence). This CDR3 has 14 amino acids. The V end was cut by 2 bases, the J end by 5 bases, with 9 bases between. CDR3 amino acids: CASSLRQPNEKLFF. CDR3 nucleotide sequence: TGTGCCAGCAGCTTAAGACAGCCAAATGAAAAACTGTTTTTT. Full variable domain (missing parts from reference TRBV7-9 and TRBJ1-4): DTGVSQNPRHKITKRGQNVTFRCDPISEHNRLYWYRQTLGQGPEFLTYFQNEAQLEKSRLLSDRFSAERPKGSFSTLEIQRTEQGDSAMYLCASSLRQPNEKLFFGSGTQLSVL.

This clonotype showed up many times. The rearrangement uses TRBV12-3 or TRBV12-4 and TRBJ1-1; D gene ambiguous. V lost 5 bases and J lost 7, with 14 bases in between. The CDR3 consists of 13 residues. In DNA form, the CDR3 reads TGTGCCAGCAGTCTAGTACCCGCGAATGAAGCTTTCTTT. Its translation: CASSLVPANEAFF.

This sequence joins TRBV28 and TRBJ2-5; D is perhaps TRBD2 (5 bases). CDR3 length: 14 amino acids. Deletions cut 3 bases from V and 1 base from J, with 9 bases between. Germline CDR1 reads MDHEN; CDR2 reads SYDVKM. This CDR3 is CASSFFSGQETQYF. As DNA, the CDR3 is TGTGCCAGCAGTTTCTTCAGCGGCCAAGAGACCCAGTACTTC.

This clonotype has at least ten counts. The chain couples TRBV20-1 to TRBJ2-7; D possibly matches TRBD1 or TRBD2 (6 bases each). Germline loops: CDR1 DFQATT, CDR2 SNEGSKA (reference sequence). The length of the CDR3 is 14 residues. Trimming stripped 0 bases from V and 1 base from J, with 10 bases between. The CDR3 loop is CSARDGGPSYEQYF. The CDR3 nucleotides read TGCAGTGCTAGAGACGGGGGCCCTTCCTACGAGCAGTACTTC.

At least ten counts were recorded for this clonotype. The chain uses TRBV7-9 and TRBJ2-3; D gene uncertain. V shed 0 bases and J shed 2 bases, with 6 bases lying between them. Per germline, CDR1 SEHNR and CDR2 FQNEAQ (reference sequence). CDR3 size: 14 residues. CDR3 nucleotide sequence: TGTGCCAGCAGCTTAGCGCAGTCCACAGATACGCAGTATTTT. It yields the protein CASSLAQSTDTQYF.

This chain links TRBV6-5 with TRBJ2-2; the D call may be TRBD1 or TRBD2 (5 bases each). Trimming removed 0 bases at V and 1 base at J, with 9 bases between. The germline gives CDR1 MNHEY, CDR2 SVGAGI. This CDR3 is 16 amino acids long. In DNA, the CDR3 is TGTGCCAGCAGTTACTCCCGGGGCCAGAACACCGGGGAGCTGTTTTTT. Its protein is CASSYSRGQNTGELFF.

This clonotype was detected many times. The chain combines TRBV28 with TRBJ2-2; D is ambiguous. The CDR3 has 12 amino acids. V dropped 8 bases and J dropped 1 base, with 5 bases sitting between them. Per the germline V gene, CDR1 is MDHEN and CDR2 is SYDVKM. The CDR3 DNA sequence: TGTGCCAGCGGCCTGAACACCGGGGAGCTGTTTTTT. Its protein is CASGLNTGELFF.

This clonotype has a count of ten or more. The V and J genes are TRBV9 and TRBJ2-3, with 10 bases matching TRBD2. The CDR3 runs to 17 residues. The V segment lost 0 bases and the J segment 4 bases; nucleotides outside the gene matches: 8. CDR1 is SGDLS and CDR2 is YYNGEE in the germline V gene. Here the CDR3 DNA reads TGTGCCAGCAGCGTAGGGCGTGGGAGCGGGGGGGCAGATACGCAGTATTTT. This codes for CASSVGRGSGGADTQYF.

This clonotype showed up just a few times. The junction and the germline gene differ at one end; a read error may be behind it. The genes are TRBV5-6 and TRBJ2-7; the D gene is possibly TRBD2 (6 bases). The CDR3 consists of 13 residues. Germline-derived CDR1 and CDR2 are SGHDT and YYEEEE. The CDR3 loop is CASRLGGTYEQYF. CDR3 in DNA: TGTGCCAGCAGGTTGGGCGGGACCTACGAGCAGTACTTC.

The chain uses TRBV20-1 and TRBJ2-3, with TRBD2 matching over 9 bases. The CDR3 contains 14 residues. Germline CDR1 DFQATT, CDR2 SNEGSKA (reference sequence). Trimming at V came to 6 bases and at J to 5 bases, leaving 9 bases not matched to a gene. In nucleotides, the CDR3 is TGCAGTGCAAATAGCGGGGGAGAAGTAGATACGCAGTATTTT. It is translated as CSANSGGEVDTQYF.

This clonotype showed up many times. The genes are TRBV24-1 and TRBJ2-3, with D perhaps matching TRBD2 (6 bases). Trimming shortened V by 6 bases and J by 3 bases, and 24 bases separated the two germline ends. CDR1 is KGHDR and CDR2 is SFDVKD in the germline V gene. The CDR3 length is 18 residues. This CDR3 is CATSTAPPGPAGTDTQYF. In nucleotides, the CDR3 is TGTGCCACCAGTACCGCTCCGCCGGGACCGGCGGGAACAGATACGCAGTATTTT.

This clonotype was recorded many times. The V and J genes are TRBV9 and TRBJ1-1; possibly TRBD1 for D (5 bases). The CDR3 totals 17 residues. Per germline, CDR1 SGDLS and CDR2 YYNGEE. V lost 0 bases and J 3 bases, leaving 18 bases between the germline ends. CDR3 nucleotides: TGTGCCAGCAGCGTAGGGGACCCGGCTAACGGGTACACTGAAGCTTTCTTT. Encoded protein: CASSVGDPANGYTEAFF.

This clonotype was detected many times. The rearrangement uses TRBV6-2 or TRBV6-3 and TRBJ2-6; TRBD1 matches 8 bases. The CDR3 has 20 amino acids. Germline V gene sequence: CDR1 MNHEY, CDR2 SVGEGT. V lost 0 bases to trimming and J lost 0 bases; unmatched junction nucleotides: 10. This CDR3 is CASSYSRSDRVGSGANVLTF. CDR3 in DNA: TGTGCCAGCAGTTACTCCAGATCGGACAGGGTTGGCTCTGGGGCCAACGTCCTGACTTTC.